These 23 T cell receptor beta chains originate from one sample sequenced in a study of cytomegalovirus exposure and HLA in healthy donors. PCR amplification relied on 60 Vbeta primers (plus 13 Jbeta primers). Sequenced by immunoSEQ multiplex PCR; TCRdb stores in-frame clones only, minus some. The repertoire has tens of thousands of clones, 63% of them found once; the top ten carry about 15%. Sequenced material: PBMCs. The receptors here all came from a woman in her thirties or forties in good health and CMV-seropositive.

V and J are TRBV28 and TRBJ2-1, with 9 bases matching TRBD2. Looked up from germline, CDR1 is MDHEN and CDR2 is SYDVKM. V lost 3 bases, J lost 15 bases, and 6 bases stayed unmatched. This CDR3 has 12 residues. The CDR3 bases are TGTGCCAGCAGTTTGGTGCGGGAGGGGCCGTTCTTC. As protein: CASSLVREGPFF.

The chain is built from TRBV18 and TRBJ2-3; the D gene is possibly TRBD2 (6 bases). Trimming removed 3 bases from V and 6 bases from J, with 19 bases in between. Germline CDR1 reads KGHSH; CDR2 reads LQKENI. This CDR3 contains 16 residues. This chain's CDR3 is CASSPSAAGGFDTQYF. As DNA, the CDR3 is TGTGCCAGCTCACCCTCGGCGGCCGGGGGTTTCGATACGCAGTATTTT.

This chain links TRBV4-2 with TRBJ2-7; TRBD2 matches 12 bases. The CDR3 length is 16 residues. The V gene end was trimmed by 6 bases and the J gene end by 0 bases; junction bases not matched to a gene: 6. Germline CDR1 LGHNA, CDR2 YNFKEQ. CDR3 residues: CASRTGLAGGSYEQYF. For the CDR3, the DNA is TGTGCCAGCAGAACGGGACTAGCGGGCGGCTCCTACGAGCAGTACTTC.

The gene calls are TRBV30 and TRBJ2-7; 8 bases are a match to TRBD1. Unmatched junction bases numbered 6, after V lost 5 bases and J lost 3 bases. In germline, CDR1 is GTSNPN, CDR2 SVGIG (reference sequence). This CDR3 has 13 amino acids. The CDR3 reads CAWGTGLNYEQYF. CDR3 DNA: TGTGCCTGGGGGACAGGCCTGAACTACGAGCAGTACTTC.

The V call is TRBV30, the J call TRBJ1-1; 9 bases line up with TRBD1. This CDR3 is built from 12 residues. The V and J ends lost 5 bases and 6 bases, in that order; junction bases with no gene match: 4. The germline V gene has CDR1 GTSNPN and CDR2 SVGIG (reference sequence). This chain's CDR3 is CAWGQGPSEAFF. In DNA form, the CDR3 reads TGTGCCTGGGGACAGGGGCCTTCTGAAGCTTTCTTT.

The V gene is TRBV18, the J gene TRBJ2-7; D remains ambiguous. V lost 2 bases to trimming and J lost 0 bases, with 14 bases between them. This CDR3 spans 16 amino acids. Per germline, CDR1 KGHSH and CDR2 LQKENI. The CDR3 loop is CASSPLQLSSSYEQYF. CDR3 DNA: TGTGCCAGCTCACCATTGCAGCTATCTAGCTCCTACGAGCAGTACTTC.

DNA of the CDR3: TGTGCCAGCAGCGTCACGGGGGGAGATACGCAGTATTTT. Encoded protein: CASSVTGGDTQYF. The rearrangement links TRBV9 to TRBJ2-3, with 7 positions matching TRBD2. CDR3 length: 13 residues. The V gene end was trimmed by 2 bases and the J gene end by 5 bases; junction bases not matched to a gene: 2. Germline V gene lookup returns CDR1 SGDLS and CDR2 YYNGEE.

The chain has TRBV7-9 and TRBJ1-2; D perhaps matches TRBD1 (6 bases). Germline loops: CDR1 SEHNR, CDR2 FQNEAQ (reference sequence). This CDR3 region has 13 residues. V was cut by 1 base and J by 7 bases, with 10 bases left in between. The CDR3 nucleotides are TGTGCCAGCAGCTTAGGACAGGCTAGTGGCTACACCTTC. It encodes CASSLGQASGYTF.

V usage is TRBV2 and J usage is TRBJ2-7; no clear D gene. The CDR3 consists of 13 residues. CDR1 is SNHLY, CDR2 FYNNEI, per germline. V was clipped by 7 bases and J by 5 bases, with 15 bases between them. The CDR3 sequence: CASNGVRGHEQYF. The DNA for the CDR3 is TGTGCCAGCAATGGCGTTCGAGGCCACGAGCAGTACTTC.

This sequence joins TRBV7-9 and TRBJ2-5; TRBD2 aligns across 9 bases. Germline-derived CDR1 and CDR2 are SEHNR and FQNEAQ (reference sequence). The V and J ends lost 5 bases and 6 bases, in that order; junction bases with no gene match: 19. This CDR3 contains 18 residues. CDR3 residues: CASSPQSRGGVVEKTQYF. The CDR3 DNA follows: TGTGCCAGCAGCCCACAATCCCGCGGGGGGGTGGTGGAAAAGACCCAGTACTTC.

V usage is TRBV2 and J usage is TRBJ1-2; TRBD1 agrees at 7 bases. In germline, CDR1 is SNHLY, CDR2 FYNNEI. J lost 3 bases, V lost 8 bases, and 6 bases had no gene match. This CDR3 is built from 13 residues. The CDR3, as DNA: TGTGCCAGCGGGGGACAGTCGGACTATGGCTACACCTTC. Translation gives CASGGQSDYGYTF.

The genes are TRBV7-9 and TRBJ1-2, with D maybe TRBD1 (5 bases). The CDR3 runs 17 residues. V lost 3 bases and J lost 3, with 20 bases in between. CDR1 SEHNR and CDR2 FQNEAQ come from the germline V gene (reference sequence). CDR3 DNA: TGTGCCAGCAGCTTTTGGACCTCTGGGGCCGAGGACTATGGCTACACCTTC. Its translation: CASSFWTSGAEDYGYTF.

The chain carries TRBV28 and TRBJ2-1; 13 nucleotides line up with TRBD2. The junction had 10 bases not matched to a gene; V was cut back by 10 bases and J by 7 bases. The CDR3 loop spans 15 amino acids. Germline assignment: CDR1 MDHEN and CDR2 SYDVKM. The CDR3 protein is CATLAGTSGKNEQFF. As DNA, the CDR3 is TGTGCCACCCTAGCCGGGACTAGCGGGAAGAATGAGCAGTTCTTC.

The chain joins TRBV14 to TRBJ2-1, with TRBD2 as a possible D gene (5 bases). The germline gives CDR1 SGHDN, CDR2 FVKESK. This CDR3 has 14 residues. The V end lost 1 base, the J end lost 9 bases, and 13 bases lay between the germline ends. DNA for the CDR3: TGTGCCAGCAGCCAAGCTCGAGGGAGCGCTGAGCAGTTCTTC. Amino acids: CASSQARGSAEQFF.

The chain couples TRBV19 to TRBJ1-5, with 9 bases fitting TRBD1. The CDR3 length is 16 residues. The germline V gene encodes CDR1 LNHDA and CDR2 SQIVND (reference sequence). Germline trimming cut 1 base from V and 5 bases from J; bases unmatched to any gene: 6. The CDR3 loop is CASSIVPTGGYQPQHF. DNA for the CDR3: TGTGCCAGTAGTATAGTTCCCACAGGGGGCTATCAGCCCCAGCATTTT.

V gene TRBV5-4 combines with J gene TRBJ1-2; D perhaps matches TRBD1 (6 bases). The CDR3 consists of 13 residues. Germline values: CDR1 SGHNT, CDR2 YYREEE (reference sequence). Between the trimmed V and J ends, which lost 9 bases and 2 bases, there was a span of 14 bases. CDR3 amino acids: CAISPGVNYGYTF. CDR3 coding DNA: TGTGCCATCTCCCCAGGGGTGAACTATGGCTACACCTTC.

The rearrangement uses TRBV4-3 and TRBJ2-3; 7 positions match TRBD2. Germline-derived CDR1 and CDR2 are LGHNA and YSLEER. V dropped 1 base and J dropped 1; count of bases not matched to a gene: 5. This CDR3 has 16 amino acids. This CDR3 reads CASSQGAGARTDTQYF. The CDR3 DNA is TGCGCCAGCAGCCAAGGGGCGGGAGCGCGCACAGATACGCAGTATTTT.

This rearrangement joins TRBV4-3 to TRBJ2-3; 10 bases fit TRBD2. The CDR3 runs to 17 residues. Germline-derived CDR1 and CDR2 are LGHNA and YSLEER. Trimming at V came to 0 bases and at J to 6 bases, leaving 9 bases not matched to a gene. The CDR3 sequence is CASSQEAPSGSLDTQYF. CDR3 bases: TGCGCCAGCAGCCAAGAGGCGCCTAGCGGGAGTCTCGATACGCAGTATTTT.

The gene calls are TRBV30 and TRBJ1-2; 8 bases match TRBD1. CDR1 is GTSNPN and CDR2 is SVGIG in the germline V gene (reference sequence). V gave up 0 bases and J gave up 6 bases; unmatched junction bases: 6. This CDR3 region has 14 residues. CDR3 sequence: CAWSVFTGGDGYTF. For the CDR3, the DNA is TGTGCCTGGAGTGTATTTACAGGGGGGGATGGCTACACCTTC.

The V and J genes are TRBV11-2 and TRBJ2-7; 7 bases align to TRBD2. Germline V gene lookup returns CDR1 SGHAT and CDR2 FQNNGV. CDR3 length equals 15 residues. V lost 5 bases and J lost 3; bases outside the gene matches: 10. The CDR3 region is CASSGAGWAYYEQYF. For the CDR3, the DNA is TGTGCCAGCAGCGGAGCGGGATGGGCCTACTACGAGCAGTACTTC.

CDR3 sequence (DNA): TGTGCCAGCAGCTTTCGACTAGCGGGAGGGGATGAGCAGTTCTTC. Translating gives CASSFRLAGGDEQFF. The chain is built from TRBV5-4 and TRBJ2-1; 14 bases agree with TRBD2. This CDR3 region has 15 residues. V gave up 2 bases and J gave up 8 bases; unmatched junction bases: 3. The germline V gene encodes CDR1 SGHNT and CDR2 YYREEE (reference sequence).

This clone qualifies as medium-sized (0.01 to 0.1%). The V call is TRBV7-3, the J call TRBJ2-3; 11 bases match TRBD1. Germline V gene sequence: CDR1 SGHTA, CDR2 FQGTGA. The CDR3 extends over 15 amino acids. Trimming removed 5 bases from V and 4 bases from J; junction bases left unmatched: 5. This chain's CDR3 is CASSRTGGEADTQYF. CDR3 DNA: TGTGCCAGCAGCCGGACAGGGGGCGAGGCAGATACGCAGTATTTT.

CDR3 sequence: CASSQDPGQNTEAFF. The DNA for the CDR3 is TGTGCCAGCAGCCAAGACCCAGGCCAGAACACTGAAGCTTTCTTT. The rearrangement links TRBV4-2 to TRBJ1-1, with no clear D. Germline V gives CDR1 LGHNA, CDR2 YNFKEQ. The CDR3 is 15 amino acids. V was pared by 0 bases and J by 1 base, with 9 bases between.